This TCR beta chain was captured in a study of identical twins. Study-wide findings and caveats: Fewer insertions characterized abundant cord blood beta clonotypes, whereas memory repertoires showed none. Invariant MAIT and iNKT cells may have partly biased zero-insertion analyses.

The table lists this clonotype with a count of one. What it binds is unknown. Template switching added a universal primer site, and cDNA bore unique molecular identifiers. TCRdb called the 5' RACE reads again in MiXCR, with one record for every CDR3 protein. The sample comprises around 1.7 million distinct CDR3 sequences, more than 30% of which are singletons, and approximately 0.29% rests with the top ten. Germline CDR1 and CDR2: MGHRA and YSYEKL. The CDR3 totals 18 residues. V lost 4 bases, J lost 4 bases, and 14 bases stayed unmatched. The chain couples TRBV4-1 to TRBJ2-2; TRBD1 matches at 8 bases. The material sequenced was cord blood. The receptor comes from a newborn girl in good health. CDR3 nucleotides: TGCGCCAGCAGCCCGATTTTTGCAGGGGGCGATCTCACCGGGGAGCTGTTTTTT. It encodes CASSPIFAGGDLTGELFF.